The clone carrying this T cell receptor (beta chain) was counted many times. TCR alpha and beta CDR3 regions were amplified from RNA using iRepertoire nested multiplex PCR. TCRdb reanalysed the multiplex PCR reads using MiXCR and keeps one entry per CDR3 protein. The table lists roughly 350,000 distinct CDR3 sequences, around 38% of them singletons. The sample is drawn from a study of glioma-infiltrating T cells. Germline V gene sequence: CDR1 MNHNS, CDR2 SASEGT. The CDR3 extends over 16 amino acids. V trimming: 4 bases; J trimming: 4 bases; junction bases outside the gene matches: 11. Sequencing was carried out using glioma tissue, nonneoplastic brain tissue, or PBMCs (not recorded which). The source is a human donor with low-grade glioma or glioblastoma, undergoing nonglioma brain surgery, or in good health (not recorded which). V usage is TRBV6-1 and J usage is TRBJ2-7; 9 nucleotides match TRBD2. The CDR3 DNA reads as TGTGCCAGCAGTGCCGGGACTAGCTCCTTTGGTTACGAGCAGTACTTC. Its translation is CASSAGTSSFGYEQYF.